The next 32 T cell receptor beta chains were all read from a single sample in a study of blood T cell repertoires in COVID-19. TCRdb's table, derived via immunoSEQ multiplex PCR, lists solely in-frame clones and lacks some. The sample includes about 80,000 clones, approximately 90% of them seen just once. Sequenced input: peripheral blood. These receptors were collected from a woman older than 75 with acute or convalescent COVID-19.

This chain joins TRBV5-4 and TRBJ2-2, with 12 positions matching TRBD2. CDR1 SGHNT and CDR2 YYREEE come from the germline V gene (reference sequence). V was clipped by 4 bases and J by 0 bases; unmatched bases: 4. This CDR3 spans 17 amino acids. Here the CDR3 DNA reads TGTGCCAGCAGCCCCGGACTAGCGGGGACGAACACCGGGGAGCTGTTTTTT. Amino acids: CASSPGLAGTNTGELFF.

This rearrangement joins TRBV5-6 to TRBJ2-5, with 7 bases that match TRBD2. The junction had 1 base not matched to a gene; V was cut back by 0 bases and J by 2 bases. Germline loops: CDR1 SGHDT, CDR2 YYEEEE. The CDR3 has 14 residues. Written as DNA, the CDR3 is TGTGCCAGCAGCTTGGAGGGAGGGCAAGAGACCCAGTACTTC. Protein product: CASSLEGGQETQYF. The variable domain in full, with the rest retrieved from reference TRBV5-6 and TRBJ2-5, is DAGVTQSPTHLIKTRGQQVTLRCSPKSGHDTVSWYQQALGQGPQFIFQYYEEEERQRGNFPDRFSGHQFPNYSSELNVNALLLGDSALYLCASSLEGGQETQYFGPGTRLLVL.

V is TRBV5-1 and J is TRBJ1-4, with 7 bases lining up with TRBD1. V lost 3 bases and J lost 2; bases outside the gene matches: 7. Germline CDR1 SGHRS, CDR2 YFSETQ. The CDR3 contains 16 residues. The DNA for the CDR3 is TGCGCCAGCAGCTCGCACAGGGGCTTTACTAATGAAAAACTGTTTTTT. Protein sequence: CASSSHRGFTNEKLFF.

The V and J genes are TRBV19 and TRBJ2-7, with D possibly being TRBD2 (7 bases). Trimming cost V 7 bases and J 0 bases, with 19 bases left between them. Germline V gives CDR1 LNHDA, CDR2 SQIVND (reference sequence). This CDR3 is built from 16 residues. The CDR3 protein is CASTLGGRGSSYEQYF. CDR3 DNA: TGTGCCAGTACCCTCGGGGGGAGGGGGAGCTCCTACGAGCAGTACTTC.

The gene calls are TRBV2 and TRBJ1-2; no firm D call. Looked up from germline, CDR1 is SNHLY and CDR2 is FYNNEI. V lost 6 bases and J lost 8, with 13 bases in between. CDR3 length: 12 amino acids. The CDR3 loop is CASRLGMGGYTF. CDR3 coding DNA: TGTGCCAGCAGGTTAGGAATGGGCGGCTACACCTTC.

The J gene is TRBJ1-2, the V gene TRBV6-5, with D possibly matching TRBD1 (5 bases). The CDR3 is 13 residues long. V gave up 6 bases and J gave up 7 bases, with 15 bases separating them. Germline CDR1 MNHEY, CDR2 SVGAGI. CDR3 sequence (DNA): TGTGCCAGCAGCGGGACTCCCGGAGGTGGCTACACCTTC. Its translation is CASSGTPGGGYTF.

The rearrangement uses TRBV30 and TRBJ1-2; 8 bases match TRBD1. The length of the CDR3 is 14 residues. Germline V gene lookup returns CDR1 GTSNPN and CDR2 SVGIG (reference sequence). Trimming cost V 2 bases and J 4 bases; bases outside gene matches: 6. The CDR3 spells CAWSRTGQTYGYTF. The CDR3 DNA sequence: TGTGCCTGGAGTCGGACAGGGCAGACCTATGGCTACACCTTC. The variable domain in full, with the rest retrieved from reference TRBV30 and TRBJ1-2, is SQTIHQWPATLVQPVGSPLSLECTVEGTSNPNLYWYRQAAGRGLQLLFYSVGIGQISSEVPQNLSASRPQDRQFILSSKKLLLSDSGFYLCAWSRTGQTYGYTFGSGTRLTVV.

The chain has TRBV7-9 and TRBJ2-1; TRBD2 matches at 14 bases. Germline V gene lookup returns CDR1 SEHNR and CDR2 FQNEAQ (reference sequence). The junction had 7 bases not matched to a gene; V was cut back by 5 bases and J by 1 base. The CDR3 has 18 amino acids. The CDR3 is CASSKGLAGGPSYNEQFF. CDR3 in DNA: TGTGCCAGCAGCAAAGGACTAGCGGGAGGCCCATCCTACAATGAGCAGTTCTTC.

The V call is TRBV19, the J call TRBJ1-5; D not certain. The CDR3 is 12 amino acids. Germline V gene data show CDR1 as LNHDA and CDR2 as SQIVND (reference sequence). With 8 bases removed from V and 5 bases from J, the gap between germline ends came to 10 bases. The CDR3 DNA reads as TGTGCCAGTCGTAGAGGGCATCAGCCCCAGCATTTT. Its protein is CASRRGHQPQHF.

The rearrangement joins TRBV5-4 to TRBJ2-3, with TRBD2 identical over 14 bases. Trimming took 4 bases from V and 0 from J; bases not matched to a gene: 7. The CDR3 sequence is 18 residues long. The germline CDR1 and CDR2 sequences are SGHNT and YYREEE (reference sequence). CDR3 bases: TGTGCCAGCAGCGACGGACTAGCGGGGGGAGTCAGCACAGATACGCAGTATTTT. Residues: CASSDGLAGGVSTDTQYF. The full variable domain, its missing parts supplied by reference TRBV5-4 and TRBJ2-3, is ETGVTQSPTHLIKTRGQQVTLRCSSQSGHNTVSWYQQALGQGPQFIFQYYREEENGRGNFPPRFSGLQFPNYSSELNVNALELDDSALYLCASSDGLAGGVSTDTQYFGPGTRLTVL.

This clone was seen only a few times. V and J are TRBV29-1 and TRBJ1-1; 10 bases match TRBD1. This CDR3 has 14 amino acids. Trimming at V came to 6 bases and at J to 1 base, leaving 5 bases not matched to a gene. Germline V gene data show CDR1 as SQVTM and CDR2 as ANQGSEA. CDR3 in amino acids: CSVRDRGGNTEAFF. As DNA, the CDR3 is TGCAGCGTGAGGGACAGGGGCGGGAACACTGAAGCTTTCTTT.

This clone appeared a few times. This rearrangement joins TRBV30 to TRBJ1-6, with D possibly being TRBD1 (5 bases). The CDR3 is 15 residues long. Looked up from germline, CDR1 is GTSNPN and CDR2 is SVGIG (reference sequence). V was cut by 2 bases and J by 10 bases, with 18 bases left in between. The CDR3 sequence is CAWSPRGGVGSPLHF. In nucleotides, the CDR3 is TGTGCCTGGAGTCCTAGGGGAGGGGTTGGGTCACCCCTCCACTTT. The whole variable domain, remainder taken from reference TRBV30 and TRBJ1-6, is SQTIHQWPATLVQPVGSPLSLECTVEGTSNPNLYWYRQAAGRGLQLLFYSVGIGQISSEVPQNLSASRPQDRQFILSSKKLLLSDSGFYLCAWSPRGGVGSPLHFGNGTRLTVT.

This clone has just one count. The chain has TRBV3-1 (or the pseudogene TRBV3-2) and TRBJ2-7; tentative D call: TRBD1 (5 bases). This CDR3 has 15 amino acids. Germline V gene data show CDR1 as LGHDT and CDR2 as YNNKEL (reference sequence). The V gene lost 0 bases and the J gene lost 5 bases, with 14 bases spanning the gap. For the CDR3, the DNA is TGTGCCAGCAGCCAAGATATGGGGCCGTCGAACGAGCAGTACTTC. This encodes CASSQDMGPSNEQYF.

The sample holds one count of this clone. The CDR3 loop reads CASSPGVSYGYTF. In DNA form, the CDR3 reads TGTGCCAGCAGCCCGGGGGTAAGCTATGGCTACACCTTC. V usage is TRBV3-1 (or the pseudogene TRBV3-2) and J usage is TRBJ1-2; D might be TRBD1 (5 bases). This CDR3 is 13 amino acids long. The germline V and J ends were trimmed by 4 bases and 4 bases, with 10 bases remaining between them. Germline V gene data show CDR1 as LGHDT and CDR2 as YNNKEL (reference sequence).

This clone was seen only once. This chain connects TRBV28 to TRBJ2-5; no definite D call. This CDR3 has 15 residues. Germline V gene sequence: CDR1 MDHEN, CDR2 SYDVKM. The V end lost 6 bases, the J end lost 0 bases, and 14 bases lay between the germline ends. The CDR3 nucleotides read TGTGCCAGCAGCCATTACGTGGCGGACCAAGAGACCCAGTACTTC. Translated, it gives CASSHYVADQETQYF. Supplemented by reference TRBV28 and TRBJ2-5, the full variable domain reads DVKVTQSSRYLVKRTGEKVFLECVQDMDHENMFWYRQDPGLGLRLIYFSYDVKMKEKGDIPEGYSVSREKKERFSLILESASTNQTSMYLCASSHYVADQETQYFGPGTRLLVL.

The chain has TRBV12-3 or TRBV12-4 and TRBJ1-1; possible D gene TRBD1, 6 bases. The CDR3 contains 13 residues. Trimming removed 2 bases at V and 3 bases at J, with 7 bases between. The CDR3 region has the DNA TGTGCCAGCAGTTTAAAGGGGGACACTGAAGCTTTCTTT. Protein product: CASSLKGDTEAFF.

V is TRBV4-2 and J is TRBJ1-1; D not resolved. The CDR3 contains 17 residues. Trimming took off 1 base at V and 1 base at J, with 16 bases between the two ends. Per germline, CDR1 LGHNA and CDR2 YNFKEQ. CDR3 residues: CASSQVFMLAENTEAFF. CDR3 coding DNA: TGTGCCAGCAGCCAAGTATTTATGCTGGCGGAGAACACTGAAGCTTTCTTT.

This clone was seen just once. The chain links TRBV6-5 to TRBJ1-1; weak D call: TRBD1 (5 bases). Trimming took off 3 bases at V and 5 bases at J, with 19 bases between the two ends. The germline CDR1 and CDR2 sequences are MNHEY and SVGAGI. CDR3 size: 16 residues. Here the CDR3 DNA reads TGTGCCAGCAGTTATCTTACTTACGGGGGAACGACTGAAGCTTTCTTT. Residues: CASSYLTYGGTTEAFF.

This chain links TRBV11-2 with TRBJ2-7, with D uncertain. CDR3 length equals 14 residues. CDR1 is SGHAT and CDR2 is FQNNGV in the germline V gene. V was shortened by 0 bases and J by 0 bases, with 6 bases between the two germline ends. The CDR3 bases are TGTGCCAGCAGCTTAGAAGCCGGCTCCTACGAGCAGTACTTC. This sequence encodes CASSLEAGSYEQYF.

The chain has TRBV15 and TRBJ1-3; unclear D gene. Germline V gene sequence: CDR1 LNHNV, CDR2 YYDKDF (reference sequence). The CDR3 sequence is 17 residues long. Trimming cost V 4 bases and J 0 bases, with 16 bases left between them. The CDR3 sequence is CATSNARADSSGNTIYF. The CDR3 DNA reads TGTGCCACCAGCAACGCGAGGGCGGATTCCTCTGGAAACACCATATATTTT. Full variable domain (missing parts from reference TRBV15 and TRBJ1-3): DAMVIQNPRYQVTQFGKPVTLSCSQTLNHNVMYWYQQKSSQAPKLLFHYYDKDFNNEADTPDNFQSRRPNTSFCFLDIRSPGLGDTAMYLCATSNARADSSGNTIYFGEGSWLTVV.

The genes are TRBV29-1 and TRBJ1-1; the D gene is possibly TRBD1 (5 bases). With 5 bases removed from V and 0 bases from J, the gap between germline ends came to 10 bases. From germline, CDR1 is SQVTM and CDR2 ANQGSEA. The CDR3 totals 13 residues. CDR3 nucleotide sequence: TGCAGCGTTAAAAGGGGCATGAACACTGAAGCTTTCTTT. Amino acids: CSVKRGMNTEAFF. Drawing the rest from reference TRBV29-1 and TRBJ1-1, the complete variable domain is SAVISQKPSRDICQRGTSLTIQCQVDSQVTMMFWYRQQPGQSLTLIATANQGSEATYESGFVIDKFPISRPNLTFSTLTVSNMSPEDSSIYLCSVKRGMNTEAFFGQGTRLTVV.

The J gene is TRBJ1-1, the V gene TRBV5-1; D is unresolved. This CDR3 spans 15 amino acids. Trimming removed 0 bases at V and 5 bases at J, with 14 bases between. Germline V CDR1 and CDR2: SGHRS, YFSETQ. The DNA for the CDR3 is TGCGCCAGCAGCTTGGGTGGAGTGTGGGTTACTGAAGCTTTCTTT. Translating it yields CASSLGGVWVTEAFF.

V is TRBV30 and J is TRBJ1-2; D not resolved. V was shortened by 3 bases and J by 9 bases, with 23 bases between the two germline ends. The length of the CDR3 is 15 residues. CDR1 and CDR2 from the germline V gene are GTSNPN and SVGIG (reference sequence). The CDR3 spells CAWRRILVASIRYTF. Written as DNA, the CDR3 is TGTGCCTGGAGGCGGATTCTGGTGGCCTCTATTCGCTACACCTTC.

The CDR3 reads CASSQDALAGGPDTGELFF. The CDR3, as DNA: TGCGCCAGCAGCCAAGATGCACTAGCGGGAGGGCCGGACACCGGGGAGCTGTTTTTT. The rearrangement joins TRBV4-1 to TRBJ2-2, with TRBD2 identical over 13 bases. The CDR3 totals 19 residues. Unmatched junction bases numbered 7, after V lost 0 bases and J lost 3 bases. Germline V gene sequence: CDR1 MGHRA, CDR2 YSYEKL.

The chain couples TRBV14 to TRBJ2-5; possible D gene TRBD1, 7 bases. Trimming took 5 bases from V and 5 from J, leaving 12 bases between them. Germline CDR1 SGHDN, CDR2 FVKESK. This CDR3 is 13 amino acids long. The DNA for the CDR3 is TGTGCCAGCAGCGCACAGGGGAGGGAGACCCAGTACTTC. Translating it yields CASSAQGRETQYF.

The chain is built from TRBV7-9 and TRBJ2-1, with 7 positions matching TRBD1. V trimming: 5 bases; J trimming: 0 bases; junction bases outside the gene matches: 7. Germline V gene data show CDR1 as SEHNR and CDR2 as FQNEAQ (reference sequence). The CDR3 runs to 16 residues. CDR3 protein: CASSPRTGSSYNEQFF. The CDR3 nucleotides read TGTGCCAGCAGCCCCAGGACAGGAAGCTCCTACAATGAGCAGTTCTTC.

This chain links TRBV11-3 with TRBJ2-2, with 7 bases that match TRBD1. From germline, CDR1 is SGHNT and CDR2 YENEEA. Trimming removed 3 bases from V and 6 bases from J; junction bases left unmatched: 4. The CDR3 has 14 residues. This CDR3 is CASSLRGRAGELFF. DNA of the CDR3: TGTGCCAGCAGCTTGAGGGGGCGAGCCGGGGAGCTGTTTTTT.

CDR3 nucleotides: TGTGCCATCGCGGGAGGGCCCAATCAGCCCCAGCATTTT. It codes for CAIAGGPNQPQHF. The genes are TRBV7-2 and TRBJ1-5; D gene unclear. The CDR3 spans 13 residues. V gave up 10 bases and J gave up 3 bases, with 13 bases separating them. Germline V gene sequence: CDR1 SGHTA, CDR2 FQGNSA. The variable domain in full, completed from reference TRBV7-2 and TRBJ1-5, reads GAGVSQSPSNKVTEKGKDVELRCDPISGHTALYWYRQSLGQGLEFLIYFQGNSAPDKSGLPSDRFSAERTGGSVSTLTIQRTQQEDSAVYLCAIAGGPNQPQHFGDGTRLSIL.

Note on this clone: This sample includes further DNA sequences coding for the same CDR3. The chain employs TRBV12-5 and TRBJ1-1; D call uncertain. CDR3 size: 13 residues. V was shortened by 1 base and J by 5 bases, with 8 bases between the two germline ends. Germline assignment: CDR1 LGHNT and CDR2 FRNRAP. The CDR3 loop reads CASGLGGGTEAFF. The DNA for the CDR3 is TGTGCTAGTGGTTTGGGGGGAGGGACTGAAGCTTTCTTT.

The genes are TRBV7-2 and TRBJ2-5; D is undetermined. Germline CDR1 and CDR2: SGHTA and FQGNSA. The germline V and J ends were trimmed by 5 bases and 2 bases, with 12 bases remaining between them. The CDR3 covers 14 residues. Written as DNA, the CDR3 is TGTGCCAGCAGCCCTATGATGATTCAAGAGACCCAGTACTTC. Translation gives CASSPMMIQETQYF.

The genes are TRBV2 and TRBJ2-5; TRBD2 matches 10 bases. Germline CDR1 and CDR2: SNHLY and FYNNEI. CDR3 size: 13 residues. The trim removed 8 bases at V and 5 bases at J, leaving 5 bases unmatched. The CDR3 DNA sequence: TGTGCCAGCCAAGCGGGGGGGAGGGAGACCCAGTACTTC. Translating gives CASQAGGRETQYF.

The chain links TRBV27 to TRBJ2-2, with a tentative D call TRBD2 (6 bases). The CDR3 has 16 amino acids. Germline CDR1 MNHEY, CDR2 SMNVEV (reference sequence). Trimming removed 5 bases at V and 4 bases at J, with 17 bases between. Here the CDR3 reads CASSVQDGGVTGELFF. For the CDR3, the DNA is TGTGCCAGCAGTGTCCAGGACGGAGGGGTCACCGGGGAGCTGTTTTTT.